Presented here are 10 T cell receptor beta chains from one specimen sequenced in a study of T cells after yellow fever vaccination. TCRdb itself ran the 5' RACE reads through MiXCR, one entry per CDR3 protein. The sample includes 200,000 to 250,000 distinct CDR3 sequences, roughly 3.3% seen only once; the top ten take around 3%. The sequencing used CD4+ T cells sorted from PBMCs, collected 10 days after the yellow fever booster vaccination. The receptors originated from a young man who received the YFV17D yellow fever vaccine.

There are a few counts of this clonotype. The chain combines TRBV12-5 with TRBJ2-7; D is tentatively TRBD1 or TRBD2 (5 bases each). V was clipped by 9 bases and J by 0 bases, with 12 bases between them. CDR1 and CDR2 from the germline V gene are LGHNT and FRNRAP. The CDR3 length is 13 residues. Here the CDR3 reads CASTAGASYEQYF. CDR3 in DNA: TGTGCTAGCACCGCCGGGGCCTCCTACGAGCAGTACTTC.

At least ten counts were recorded for this clonotype. The chain links TRBV6-5 to TRBJ2-4, with TRBD1 matching 7 bases. Germline V gene data show CDR1 as MNHEY and CDR2 as SVGAGI. V dropped 5 bases and J dropped 1; count of bases not matched to a gene: 11. The CDR3 is 17 amino acids. Written as DNA, the CDR3 is TGTGCCAGCAGTAGAGATTACAGGGGCCTGGCCAAAAACATTCAGTACTTC. This sequence encodes CASSRDYRGLAKNIQYF.

There are many counts of this clonotype. The gene calls are TRBV4-1 and TRBJ1-4; perhaps TRBD1 as D (6 bases). Germline assignment: CDR1 MGHRA and CDR2 YSYEKL. V lost 3 bases, J lost 7 bases, and 12 bases lay in between. The CDR3 runs to 14 residues. In DNA form, the CDR3 reads TGCGCCAGCAGCCACTGGGGGGGCCCTGAAAAACTGTTTTTT. Amino acids: CASSHWGGPEKLFF.

This clonotype occurred many times. This rearrangement joins TRBV6-1 to TRBJ1-3; D unresolved. The CDR3 has 17 amino acids. Germline V gives CDR1 MNHNS, CDR2 SASEGT. Deletions cut 0 bases from V and 2 bases from J, with 14 bases between. CDR3 amino acids: CASSEADALMTGNTIYF. The DNA of the CDR3 is TGTGCCAGCAGTGAAGCAGACGCCTTAATGACTGGAAACACCATATATTTT.

Only a few counts were recorded for this clonotype. The V and J genes are TRBV4-3 and TRBJ1-4; D is unclear. With 4 bases removed from V and 5 bases from J, the gap between germline ends came to 17 bases. This CDR3 contains 16 residues. The germline CDR1 and CDR2 sequences are LGHNA and YSLEER. CDR3 loop: CASSLHTEAPNEKLFF. DNA of the CDR3: TGCGCCAGCAGCCTCCACACCGAGGCCCCGAATGAAAAACTGTTTTTT.

The sample holds a few counts of this clonotype. The gene calls are TRBV18 and TRBJ1-4; no firm D call. The CDR3 consists of 14 residues. CDR1 and CDR2 from the germline V gene are KGHSH and LQKENI. The V end was cut by 0 bases, the J end by 8 bases, with 10 bases between. The CDR3 here is CASSPPGQSEKLFF. The CDR3 nucleotides are TGTGCCAGCTCACCACCGGGTCAGTCGGAAAAACTGTTTTTT.

The CDR3 is CSAREQGIDEQYV. CDR3 bases: TGCAGTGCTAGGGAACAGGGGATAGACGAGCAGTACGTC. This chain connects TRBV20-1 to TRBJ2-7; 7 nucleotides align to TRBD1. The trim removed 3 bases at V and 5 bases at J, leaving 7 bases unmatched. CDR1 is DFQATT and CDR2 is SNEGSKA in the germline V gene (reference sequence). CDR3 length: 13 amino acids.

This clonotype was seen a handful of times. V usage is TRBV7-3 and J usage is TRBJ1-1; TRBD1 is a possible D gene (5 bases). The CDR3 length is 14 residues. In germline, CDR1 is SGHTA, CDR2 FQGTGA. Trimming stripped 0 bases from V and 3 bases from J, with 8 bases between. CDR3 loop: CASSLTSRDTEAFF. CDR3 coding DNA: TGTGCCAGCAGCTTAACGTCCAGGGACACTGAAGCTTTCTTT. Based on the CDR3 plus reference TRBV7-3 and TRBJ1-1, the full variable domain is GAGVSQTPSNKVTEKGKYVELRCDPISGHTALYWYRQSLGQGPEFLIYFQGTGAADDSGLPNDRFFAVRPEGSVSTLKIQRTERGDSAVYLCASSLTSRDTEAFFGQGTRLTVV.

This clonotype was observed a few times. V is TRBV9 and J is TRBJ2-6, with no clear D. V shed 3 bases and J shed 2 bases, with 6 bases lying between them. This CDR3 contains 14 residues. Germline CDR1 is SGDLS and CDR2 is YYNGEE. Written as DNA, the CDR3 is TGTGCCAGCAGCGCCAGAGCTGGGGCCAACGTCCTGACTTTC. This encodes CASSARAGANVLTF.

In this sample, this clonotype turned up many times. This chain joins TRBV7-3 and TRBJ1-1; perhaps TRBD1 as D (5 bases). The CDR3 extends over 16 amino acids. Trimming shortened V by 4 bases and J by 4 bases, and 19 bases separated the two germline ends. From germline, CDR1 is SGHTA and CDR2 FQGTGA. CDR3 sequence reads: CASSSIPGDLGTEAFF. CDR3 DNA sequence: TGTGCCAGCAGCTCGATCCCCGGGGACCTGGGCACTGAAGCTTTCTTT.